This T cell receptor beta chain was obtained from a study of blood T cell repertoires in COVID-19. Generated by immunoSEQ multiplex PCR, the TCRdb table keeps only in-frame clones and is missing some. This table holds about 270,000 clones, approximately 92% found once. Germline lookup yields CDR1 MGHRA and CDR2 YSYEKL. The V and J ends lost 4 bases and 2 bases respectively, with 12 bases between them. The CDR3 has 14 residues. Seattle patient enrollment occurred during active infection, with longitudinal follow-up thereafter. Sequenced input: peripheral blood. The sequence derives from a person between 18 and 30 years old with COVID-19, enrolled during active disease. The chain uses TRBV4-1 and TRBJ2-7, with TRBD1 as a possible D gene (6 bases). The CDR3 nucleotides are TGCGCCAGCAGCCCCGGGACATTTACCTACGAGCAGTACTTC. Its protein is CASSPGTFTYEQYF.